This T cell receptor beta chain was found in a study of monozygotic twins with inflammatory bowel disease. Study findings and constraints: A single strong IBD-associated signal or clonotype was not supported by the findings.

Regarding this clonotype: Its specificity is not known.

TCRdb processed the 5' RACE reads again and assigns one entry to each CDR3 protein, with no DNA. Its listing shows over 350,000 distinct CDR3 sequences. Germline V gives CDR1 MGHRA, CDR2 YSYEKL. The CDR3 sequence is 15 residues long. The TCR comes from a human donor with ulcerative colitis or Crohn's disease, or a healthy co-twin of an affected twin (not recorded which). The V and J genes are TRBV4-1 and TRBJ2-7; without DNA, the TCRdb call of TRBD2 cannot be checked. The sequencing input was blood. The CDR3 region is CASSRTSGGAYEQYF.